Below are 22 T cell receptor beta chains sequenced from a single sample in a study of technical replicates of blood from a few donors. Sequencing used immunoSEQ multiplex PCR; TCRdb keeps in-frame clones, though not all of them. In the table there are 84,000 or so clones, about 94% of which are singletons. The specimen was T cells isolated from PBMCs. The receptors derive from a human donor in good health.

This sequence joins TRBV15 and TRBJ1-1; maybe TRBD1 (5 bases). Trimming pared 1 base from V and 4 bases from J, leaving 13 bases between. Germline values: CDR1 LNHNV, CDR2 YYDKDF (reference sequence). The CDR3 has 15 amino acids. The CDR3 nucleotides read TGTGCCACCAGCAGAGGGGTGGGGCGGGGCACTGAAGCTTTCTTT. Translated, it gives CATSRGVGRGTEAFF.

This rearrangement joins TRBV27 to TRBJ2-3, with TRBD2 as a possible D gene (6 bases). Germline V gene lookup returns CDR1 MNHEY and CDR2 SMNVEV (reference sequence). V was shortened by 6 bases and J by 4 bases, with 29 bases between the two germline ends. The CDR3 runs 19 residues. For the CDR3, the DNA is TGTGCCAGCAGCCCGACAACCCCGGGACTCACCAACGAATCAGATACGCAGTATTTT. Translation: CASSPTTPGLTNESDTQYF.

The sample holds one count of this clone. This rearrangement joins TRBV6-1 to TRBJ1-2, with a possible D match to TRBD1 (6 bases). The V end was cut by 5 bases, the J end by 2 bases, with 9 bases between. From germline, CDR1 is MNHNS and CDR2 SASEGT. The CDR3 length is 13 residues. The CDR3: CASSITGNYGYTF. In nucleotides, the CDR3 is TGTGCCAGCAGTATCACAGGGAACTATGGCTACACCTTC.

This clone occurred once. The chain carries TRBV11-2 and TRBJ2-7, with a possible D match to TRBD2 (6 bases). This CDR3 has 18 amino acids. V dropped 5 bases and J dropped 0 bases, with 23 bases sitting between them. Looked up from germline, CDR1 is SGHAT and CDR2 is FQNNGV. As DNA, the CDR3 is TGTGCCAGCAGCCACTCAAAGATTCTAGCGCCCAGCTCCTACGAGCAGTACTTC. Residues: CASSHSKILAPSSYEQYF. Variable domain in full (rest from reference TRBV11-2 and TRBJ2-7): EAGVAQSPRYKIIEKRQSVAFWCNPISGHATLYWYQQILGQGPKLLIQFQNNGVVDDSQLPKDRFSAERLKGVDSTLKIQPAKLEDSAVYLCASSHSKILAPSSYEQYFGPGTRLTVT.

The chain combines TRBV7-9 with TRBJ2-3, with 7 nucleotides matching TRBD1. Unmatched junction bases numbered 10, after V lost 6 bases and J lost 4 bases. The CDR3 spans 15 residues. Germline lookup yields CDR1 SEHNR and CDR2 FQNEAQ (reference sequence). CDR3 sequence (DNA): TGTGCCAGCAGTCAACAGGGGAGAGGGTCAGATACGCAGTATTTT. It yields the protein CASSQQGRGSDTQYF.

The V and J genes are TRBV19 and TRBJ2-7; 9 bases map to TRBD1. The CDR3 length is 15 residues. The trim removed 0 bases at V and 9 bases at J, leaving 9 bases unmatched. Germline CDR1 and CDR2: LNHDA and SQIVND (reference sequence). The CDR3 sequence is CASSIDLQGAGGQYF. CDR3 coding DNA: TGTGCCAGTAGTATAGATTTACAGGGGGCCGGGGGGCAGTACTTC.

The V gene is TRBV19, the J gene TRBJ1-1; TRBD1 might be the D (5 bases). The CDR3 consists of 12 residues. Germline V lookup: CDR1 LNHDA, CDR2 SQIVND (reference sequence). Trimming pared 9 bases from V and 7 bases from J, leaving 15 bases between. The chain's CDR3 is CASRGEEIEAFF. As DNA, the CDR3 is TGTGCCAGCAGAGGGGAGGAGATTGAAGCTTTCTTT.

The CDR3 DNA sequence: TGTGCCATTCGCCGGCTCGAACGGGCTGAAGCTTTCTTT. It codes for CAIRRLERAEAFF. The V and J genes are TRBV10-3 and TRBJ1-1; no definite D call. V was shortened by 9 bases and J by 6 bases, with 17 bases between the two germline ends. CDR1 ENHRY and CDR2 SYGVKD come from the germline V gene. This CDR3 has 13 residues.

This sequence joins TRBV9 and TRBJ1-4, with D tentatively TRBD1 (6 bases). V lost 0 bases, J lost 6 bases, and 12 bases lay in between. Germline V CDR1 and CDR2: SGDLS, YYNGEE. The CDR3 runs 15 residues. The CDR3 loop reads CASSVDLGAHEKLFF. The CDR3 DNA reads TGTGCCAGCAGCGTAGATCTGGGGGCGCATGAAAAACTGTTTTTT.

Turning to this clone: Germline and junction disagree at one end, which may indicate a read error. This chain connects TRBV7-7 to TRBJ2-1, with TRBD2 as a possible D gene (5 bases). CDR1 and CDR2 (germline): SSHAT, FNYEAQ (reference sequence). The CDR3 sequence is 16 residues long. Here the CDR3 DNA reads TGTGCTAGCAGCTTAGCCCTCAGCCGGGGTCACAATGAGCAGTTCTTC. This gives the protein CASSLALSRGHNEQFF.

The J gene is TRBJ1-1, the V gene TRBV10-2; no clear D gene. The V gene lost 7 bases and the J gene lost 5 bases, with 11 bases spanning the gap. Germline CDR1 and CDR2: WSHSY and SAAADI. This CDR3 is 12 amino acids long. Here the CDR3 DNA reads TGCGCCAGCACCGATCGGTGGACTGAAGCTTTCTTT. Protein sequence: CASTDRWTEAFF.

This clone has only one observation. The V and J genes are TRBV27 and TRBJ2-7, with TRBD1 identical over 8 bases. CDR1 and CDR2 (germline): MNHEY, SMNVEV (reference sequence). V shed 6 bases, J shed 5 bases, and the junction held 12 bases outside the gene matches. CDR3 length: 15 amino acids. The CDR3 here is CASRHPGQGVHEQYF. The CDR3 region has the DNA TGTGCCAGCAGACACCCCGGACAGGGCGTCCACGAGCAGTACTTC.

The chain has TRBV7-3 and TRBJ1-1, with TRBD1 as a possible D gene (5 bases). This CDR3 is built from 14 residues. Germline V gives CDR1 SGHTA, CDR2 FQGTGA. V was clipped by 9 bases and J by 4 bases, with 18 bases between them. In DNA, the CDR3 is TGTGCCAGTTCCCGCAACCAGGGTATCACTGAAGCTTTCTTT. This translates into CASSRNQGITEAFF.

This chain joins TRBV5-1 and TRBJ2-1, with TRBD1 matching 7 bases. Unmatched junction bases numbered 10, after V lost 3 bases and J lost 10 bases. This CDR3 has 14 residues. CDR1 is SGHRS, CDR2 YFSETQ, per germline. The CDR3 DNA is TGCGCCAGCAGCTCCGGGACAGCCCTAGGGGAGCAGTTCTTC. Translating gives CASSSGTALGEQFF.

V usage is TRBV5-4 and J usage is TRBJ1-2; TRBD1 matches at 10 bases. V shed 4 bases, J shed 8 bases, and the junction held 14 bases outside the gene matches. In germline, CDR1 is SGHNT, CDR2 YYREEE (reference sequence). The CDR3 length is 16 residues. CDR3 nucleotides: TGTGCCAGCAGCCCGGGGACAGGGGTCCTCCCCCGCGGCTACACCTTC. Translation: CASSPGTGVLPRGYTF.

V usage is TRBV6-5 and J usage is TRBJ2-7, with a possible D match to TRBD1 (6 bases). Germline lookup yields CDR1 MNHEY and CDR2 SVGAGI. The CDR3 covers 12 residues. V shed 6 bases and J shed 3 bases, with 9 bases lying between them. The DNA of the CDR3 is TGTGCCAGCAGAAGGACAGACTACGAGCAGTACTTC. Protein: CASRRTDYEQYF.

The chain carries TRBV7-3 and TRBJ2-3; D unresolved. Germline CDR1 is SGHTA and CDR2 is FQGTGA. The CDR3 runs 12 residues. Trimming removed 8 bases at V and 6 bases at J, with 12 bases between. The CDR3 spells CASSPGSDTQYF. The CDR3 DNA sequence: TGTGCCAGCTCCCCCGGGTCCGATACGCAGTATTTT. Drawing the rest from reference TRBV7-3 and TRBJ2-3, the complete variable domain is GAGVSQTPSNKVTEKGKYVELRCDPISGHTALYWYRQSLGQGPEFLIYFQGTGAADDSGLPNDRFFAVRPEGSVSTLKIQRTERGDSAVYLCASSPGSDTQYFGPGTRLTVL.

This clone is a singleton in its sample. The CDR3 bases are TGCGCCAGCCGAACAGGGAGGGTTTACCAAGAGACCCAGTACTTC. As protein: CASRTGRVYQETQYF. The chain is built from TRBV5-1 and TRBJ2-5, with TRBD2 as a possible D gene (7 bases). In germline, CDR1 is SGHRS, CDR2 YFSETQ. The CDR3 totals 15 residues. The V and J ends lost 7 bases and 0 bases respectively, with 16 bases between them.

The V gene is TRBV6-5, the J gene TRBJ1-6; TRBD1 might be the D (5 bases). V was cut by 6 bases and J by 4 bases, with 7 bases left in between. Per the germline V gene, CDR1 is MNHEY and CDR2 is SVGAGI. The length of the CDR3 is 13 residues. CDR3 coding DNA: TGTGCCAGCAGCCGACAGTATAATTCACCCCTCCACTTT. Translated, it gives CASSRQYNSPLHF.

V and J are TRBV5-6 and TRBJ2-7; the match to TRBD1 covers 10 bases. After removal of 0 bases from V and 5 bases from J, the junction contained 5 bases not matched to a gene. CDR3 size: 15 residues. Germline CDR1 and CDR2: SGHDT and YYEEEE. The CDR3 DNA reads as TGTGCCAGCAGCTTGGCACCGGGGACAGGGGACGAGCAGTACTTC. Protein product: CASSLAPGTGDEQYF. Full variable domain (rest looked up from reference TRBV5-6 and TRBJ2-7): DAGVTQSPTHLIKTRGQQVTLRCSPKSGHDTVSWYQQALGQGPQFIFQYYEEEERQRGNFPDRFSGHQFPNYSSELNVNALLLGDSALYLCASSLAPGTGDEQYFGPGTRLTVT.

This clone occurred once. CDR3 nucleotides: TGTGCCAGCAGCTTGCGCACAGGGGGCGGTCTAAATGAGCAGTTCTTC. Amino acid sequence: CASSLRTGGGLNEQFF. V and J are TRBV5-4 and TRBJ2-1, with 9 bases aligning to TRBD1. The germline V gene has CDR1 SGHNT and CDR2 YYREEE (reference sequence). The trim removed 1 base at V and 7 bases at J, leaving 9 bases unmatched. The CDR3 loop spans 16 amino acids.

The DNA for the CDR3 is TGCGCCAGCAGGACTAGCGGCTTCTACGAGCAGTACTTC. Its translation: CASRTSGFYEQYF. This chain uses TRBV10-2 with TRBJ2-7; TRBD2 aligns across 9 bases. The germline gives CDR1 WSHSY, CDR2 SAAADI. This CDR3 is 13 amino acids long. V lost 6 bases, J lost 3 bases, and 3 bases stayed unmatched.